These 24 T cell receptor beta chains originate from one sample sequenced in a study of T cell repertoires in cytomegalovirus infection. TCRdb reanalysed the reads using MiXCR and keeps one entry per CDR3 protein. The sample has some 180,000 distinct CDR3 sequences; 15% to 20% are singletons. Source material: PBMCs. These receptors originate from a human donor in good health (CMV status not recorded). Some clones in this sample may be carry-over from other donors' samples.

The CDR3: CASSPGTGAKYEQYF. Written as DNA, the CDR3 is TGTGCCAGCTCACCGGGGACTGGCGCCAAATACGAGCAGTACTTC. The gene calls are TRBV18 and TRBJ2-7, with a possible D match to TRBD2 (6 bases). V lost 3 bases, J lost 4 bases, and 16 bases lay in between. The CDR3 covers 15 residues. Germline-derived CDR1 and CDR2 are KGHSH and LQKENI.

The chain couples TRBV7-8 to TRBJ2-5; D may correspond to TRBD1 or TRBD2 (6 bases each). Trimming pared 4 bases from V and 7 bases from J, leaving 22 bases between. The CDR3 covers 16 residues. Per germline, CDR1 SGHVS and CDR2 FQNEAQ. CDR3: CASSYDVGGRRGTQYF. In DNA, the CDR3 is TGTGCCAGCAGCTACGATGTAGGGGGGCGCCGTGGGACCCAGTACTTC.

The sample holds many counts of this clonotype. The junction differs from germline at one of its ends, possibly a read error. The CDR3 reads CASTAGANRRTDTQYF. Written as DNA, the CDR3 is TGTGCGAGCACCGCAGGGGCTAACCGGAGGACAGATACGCAGTATTTT. The genes are TRBV7-2 and TRBJ2-3; D perhaps matches TRBD1 (6 bases). Germline V gene lookup returns CDR1 SGHTA and CDR2 FQGNSA. CDR3 length equals 16 residues.

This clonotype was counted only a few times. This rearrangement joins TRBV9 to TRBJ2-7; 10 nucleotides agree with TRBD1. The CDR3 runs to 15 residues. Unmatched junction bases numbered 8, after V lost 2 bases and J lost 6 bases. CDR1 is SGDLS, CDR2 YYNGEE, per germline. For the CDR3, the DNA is TGTGCCAGCAGCGTTACCGGGACAGGGGACGGCGAGCAGTACTTC. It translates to CASSVTGTGDGEQYF.

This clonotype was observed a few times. Here the CDR3 DNA reads TGTGCCAGCAGCCCGGGACCGACGAACTATGGCTACACCTTC. Its translation: CASSPGPTNYGYTF. The V gene is TRBV14, the J gene TRBJ1-2, with D possibly TRBD1 on 5 matching bases. V was cut by 4 bases and J by 2 bases, with 11 bases left in between. CDR1 is SGHDN, CDR2 FVKESK, per germline. This CDR3 is 14 amino acids long.

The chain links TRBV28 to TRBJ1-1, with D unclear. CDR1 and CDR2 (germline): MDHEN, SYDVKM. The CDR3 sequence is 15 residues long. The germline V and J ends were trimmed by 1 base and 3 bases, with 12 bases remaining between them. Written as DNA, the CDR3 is TGTGCCAGCAGTTTATATAAGGGTGTCGACACTGAAGCTTTCTTT. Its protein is CASSLYKGVDTEAFF.

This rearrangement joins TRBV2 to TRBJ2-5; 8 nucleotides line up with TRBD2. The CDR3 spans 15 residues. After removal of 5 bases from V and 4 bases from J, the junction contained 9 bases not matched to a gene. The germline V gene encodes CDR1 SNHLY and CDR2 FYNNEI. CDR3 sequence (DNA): TGTGCCAGCAGTCTCCGGGGGGGACAACGAGAGACCCAGTACTTC. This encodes CASSLRGGQRETQYF. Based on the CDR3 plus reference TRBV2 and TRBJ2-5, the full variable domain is EPEVTQTPSHQVTQMGQEVILRCVPISNHLYFYWYRQILGQKVEFLVSFYNNEISEKSEIFDDQFSVERPDGSNFTLKIRSTKLEDSAMYFCASSLRGGQRETQYFGPGTRLLVL.

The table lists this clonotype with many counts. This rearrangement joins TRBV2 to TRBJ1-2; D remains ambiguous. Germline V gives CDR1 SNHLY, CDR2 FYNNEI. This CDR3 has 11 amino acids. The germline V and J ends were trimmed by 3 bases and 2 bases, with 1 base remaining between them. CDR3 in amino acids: CASSDNYGYTF. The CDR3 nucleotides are TGTGCCAGCAGTGACAACTATGGCTACACCTTC. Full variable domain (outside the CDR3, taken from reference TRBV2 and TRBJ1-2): EPEVTQTPSHQVTQMGQEVILRCVPISNHLYFYWYRQILGQKVEFLVSFYNNEISEKSEIFDDQFSVERPDGSNFTLKIRSTKLEDSAMYFCASSDNYGYTFGSGTRLTVV.

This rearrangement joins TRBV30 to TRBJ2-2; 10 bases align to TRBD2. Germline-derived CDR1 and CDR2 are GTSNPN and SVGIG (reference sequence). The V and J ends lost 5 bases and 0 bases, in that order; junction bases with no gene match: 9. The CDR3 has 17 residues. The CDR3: CAWGPWLAGANTGELFF. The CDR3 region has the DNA TGTGCCTGGGGCCCGTGGCTAGCGGGAGCGAACACCGGGGAGCTGTTTTTT.

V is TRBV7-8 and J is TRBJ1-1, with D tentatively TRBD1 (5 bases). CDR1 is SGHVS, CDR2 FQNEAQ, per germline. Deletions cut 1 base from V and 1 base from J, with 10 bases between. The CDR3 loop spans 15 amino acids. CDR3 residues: CASSLVRGTNTEAFF. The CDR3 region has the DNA TGTGCCAGCAGCTTAGTTAGGGGCACGAACACTGAAGCTTTCTTT.

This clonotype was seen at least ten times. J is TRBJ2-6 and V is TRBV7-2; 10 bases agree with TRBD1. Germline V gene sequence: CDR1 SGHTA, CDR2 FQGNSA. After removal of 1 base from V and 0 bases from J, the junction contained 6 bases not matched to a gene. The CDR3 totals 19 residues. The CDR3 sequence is CASSLVPGQGISGANVLTF. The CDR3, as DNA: TGTGCCAGCAGCTTAGTACCGGGACAGGGGATCTCTGGGGCCAACGTCCTGACTTTC.

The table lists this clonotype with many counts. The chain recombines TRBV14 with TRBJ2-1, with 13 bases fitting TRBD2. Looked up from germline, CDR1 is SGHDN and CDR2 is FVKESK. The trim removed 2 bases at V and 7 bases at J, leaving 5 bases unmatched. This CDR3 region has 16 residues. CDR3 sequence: CASSQLGLAGVNEQFF. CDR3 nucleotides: TGTGCCAGCAGCCAACTTGGACTAGCGGGAGTAAATGAGCAGTTCTTC.

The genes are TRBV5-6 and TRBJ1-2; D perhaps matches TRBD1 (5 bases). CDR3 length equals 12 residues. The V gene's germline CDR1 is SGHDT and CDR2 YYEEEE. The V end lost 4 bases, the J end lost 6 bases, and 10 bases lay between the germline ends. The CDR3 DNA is TGTGCCAGCAGCAAATCAGGGAATGGCTACACCTTC. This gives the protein CASSKSGNGYTF.

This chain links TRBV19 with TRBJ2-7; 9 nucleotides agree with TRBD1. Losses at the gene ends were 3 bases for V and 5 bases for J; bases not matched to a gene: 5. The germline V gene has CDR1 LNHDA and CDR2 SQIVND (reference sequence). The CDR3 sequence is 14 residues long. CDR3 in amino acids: CASSMGQGFDEQYF. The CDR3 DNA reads TGTGCCAGTAGTATGGGACAGGGTTTTGACGAGCAGTACTTC.

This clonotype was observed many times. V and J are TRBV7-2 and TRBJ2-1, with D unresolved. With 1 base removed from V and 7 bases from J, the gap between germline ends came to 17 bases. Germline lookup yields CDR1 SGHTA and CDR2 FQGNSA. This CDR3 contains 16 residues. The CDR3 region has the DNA TGTGCCAGCAGCTTAGAAAGTGGCAATCCTCGGAATGAGCAGTTCTTC. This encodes CASSLESGNPRNEQFF.

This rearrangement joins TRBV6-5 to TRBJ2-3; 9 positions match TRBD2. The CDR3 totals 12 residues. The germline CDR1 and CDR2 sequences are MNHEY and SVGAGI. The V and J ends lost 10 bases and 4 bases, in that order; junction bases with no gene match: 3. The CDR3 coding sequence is TGTGCCACCAGACTAGCGGCAGATACGCAGTATTTT. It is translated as CATRLAADTQYF.

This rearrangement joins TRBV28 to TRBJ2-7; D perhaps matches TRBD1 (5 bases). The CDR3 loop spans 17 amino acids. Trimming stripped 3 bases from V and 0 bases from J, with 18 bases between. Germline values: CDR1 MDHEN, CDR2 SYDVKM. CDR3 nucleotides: TGTGCCAGCAGTTTCCGGCTTACAGGCAACCCCTCCTACGAGCAGTACTTC. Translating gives CASSFRLTGNPSYEQYF.

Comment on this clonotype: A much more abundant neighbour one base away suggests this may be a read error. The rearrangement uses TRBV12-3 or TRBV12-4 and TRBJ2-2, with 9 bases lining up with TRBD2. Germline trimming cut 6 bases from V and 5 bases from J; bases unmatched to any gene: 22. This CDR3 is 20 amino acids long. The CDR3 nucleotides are TGTGCCAGCAGATACGATCCCGGCTGGGGACCAGCGGGAGGTACCGGGGAGCTGTTTTTT. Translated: CASRYDPGWGPAGGTGELFF.

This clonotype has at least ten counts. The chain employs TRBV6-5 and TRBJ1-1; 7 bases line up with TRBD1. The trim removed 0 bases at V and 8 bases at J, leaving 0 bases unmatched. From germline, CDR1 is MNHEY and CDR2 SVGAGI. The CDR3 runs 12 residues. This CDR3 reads CASSYSTGEAFF. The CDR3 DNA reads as TGTGCCAGCAGTTACTCGACAGGGGAAGCTTTCTTT.

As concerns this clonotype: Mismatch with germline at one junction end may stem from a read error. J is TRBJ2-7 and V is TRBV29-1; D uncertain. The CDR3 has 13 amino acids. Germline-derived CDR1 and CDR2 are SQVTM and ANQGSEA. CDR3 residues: CGVRMNRLNEQYF. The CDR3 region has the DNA TGCGGCGTTAGAATGAACCGGTTGAACGAGCAGTACTTC.

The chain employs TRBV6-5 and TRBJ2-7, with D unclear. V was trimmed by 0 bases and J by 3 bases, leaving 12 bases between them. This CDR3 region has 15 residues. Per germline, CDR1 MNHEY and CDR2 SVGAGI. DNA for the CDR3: TGTGCCAGCAGTTACTCGCCAAGGGTGAGCTACGAGCAGTACTTC. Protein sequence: CASSYSPRVSYEQYF.

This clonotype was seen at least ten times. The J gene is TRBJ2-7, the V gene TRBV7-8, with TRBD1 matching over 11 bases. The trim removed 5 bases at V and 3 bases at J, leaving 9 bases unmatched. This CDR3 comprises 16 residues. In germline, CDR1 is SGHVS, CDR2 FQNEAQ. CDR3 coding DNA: TGTGCCAGCAGCCCCAGAGGGACAGGGGGGGGCTACGAGCAGTACTTC. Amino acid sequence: CASSPRGTGGGYEQYF.

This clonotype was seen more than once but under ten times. Written as DNA, the CDR3 is TGTGCCAGCAGCGAGACTAGCGGGAGCACCGGGGAGCTGTTTTTT. Translated, it gives CASSETSGSTGELFF. The rearrangement joins TRBV9 to TRBJ2-2, with 12 bases matching TRBD2. The junction had 1 base not matched to a gene; V was cut back by 3 bases and J by 4 bases. The CDR3 has 15 amino acids. The germline V gene encodes CDR1 SGDLS and CDR2 YYNGEE.

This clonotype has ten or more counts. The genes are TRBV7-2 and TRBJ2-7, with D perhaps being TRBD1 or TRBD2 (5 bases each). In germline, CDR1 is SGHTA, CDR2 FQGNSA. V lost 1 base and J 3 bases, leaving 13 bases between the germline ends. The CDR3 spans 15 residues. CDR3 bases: TGTGCCAGCAGCTTAGATCGGGACCGCCACTACGAGCAGTACTTC. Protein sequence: CASSLDRDRHYEQYF.